This is a list of T cell receptor beta chains from one sample in a study of cytomegalovirus exposure and HLA in healthy donors. Method: immunoSEQ multiplex PCR; TCRdb's copy keeps in-frame clones and lacks some. The data hold some 90,000 clones, with roughly 80% observed a single time. The sample comprised PBMCs. These receptors came from a man in his forties or fifties in good health and CMV-seropositive. The CDR3 runs from the conserved cysteine through the conserved F or W. Fields, in order: CDR3 DNA, CDR3 protein, J gene, V gene, D gene, clone size. D genes are given only for firm matches. Clone size is not always given. Where it is, it says once, few, many or a class for expanded clones.

DNA: TGTGCCAGCAGTGGACAGGGCTCCAGCAATCAGCCCCAGCATTTT; CDR3: CASSGQGSSNQPQHF; J: TRBJ1-5; V: TRBV6-1; D: TRBD1; size: NA
DNA: TGTGCCAGTAGTAGCAGGGATGGCTACACCTTC; CDR3: CASSSRDGYTF; J: TRBJ1-2; V: TRBV19; D: NA; size: NA
DNA: TGTGCTAGTGGCAGGGGACAGGGGACTAGCGGGAGGGCCTCATATGAGCAGTTCTTC; CDR3: CASGRGQGTSGRASYEQFF; J: TRBJ2-1; V: TRBV12-5; D: TRBD2; size: NA
DNA: TGTGCCAGCAGCTTACATGCGACACCCACCTACAATGAGCAGTTCTTC; CDR3: CASSLHATPTYNEQFF; J: TRBJ2-1; V: TRBV7-9; D: NA; size: NA
DNA: TGTGCCAGCAGTCCGCCCGGGGGTGAGTCCCAGCATTTT; CDR3: CASSPPGGESQHF; J: TRBJ1-5; V: TRBV27; D: NA; size: NA
DNA: TGCGCCAGCAGACTAGCGGGAGGATCCACCGGGGAGCTGTTTTTT; CDR3: CASRLAGGSTGELFF; J: TRBJ2-2; V: TRBV10-2; D: TRBD2; size: NA
DNA: TGTGCCAGCAGCCCTAGCGGGAGTGGAGGGGAGACCCAGTACTTC; CDR3: CASSPSGSGGETQYF; J: TRBJ2-5; V: TRBV11-2; D: TRBD2; size: NA
DNA: TGTGCCAGCAGTGACGGACTAGCGCAAGATACGCAGTATTTT; CDR3: CASSDGLAQDTQYF; J: TRBJ2-3; V: TRBV6-1; D: TRBD2; size: NA
DNA: TGTGCCAGCAGGTCCTCAGGGGGCTATGGCTACACCTTC; CDR3: CASRSSGGYGYTF; J: TRBJ1-2; V: TRBV28; D: TRBD1; size: once
DNA: TGTGCTAGCAGCCTTAACGGGGAGACCCAGTACTTC; CDR3: CASSLNGETQYF; J: TRBJ2-5; V: TRBV7-7; D: NA; size: once
DNA: TGTGCCAGCAGTGCTCGGTTAGCGGCCTACGAGCAGTACTTC; CDR3: CASSARLAAYEQYF; J: TRBJ2-7; V: TRBV2; D: NA; size: once
DNA: TGTGCTAGTGCCACACAGGGGCCCACAGATACGCAGTATTTT; CDR3: CASATQGPTDTQYF; J: TRBJ2-3; V: TRBV12-5; D: TRBD1; size: NA
DNA: TGTGCCAGTAGTATGGACAGCTCCGGGGCAGGGGGCCACAATGAGCAGTTCTTC; CDR3: CASSMDSSGAGGHNEQFF; J: TRBJ2-1; V: TRBV19; D: TRBD1; size: few
DNA: TGTGCCAGCAGCCAGACAGGGAATGGCTACACCTTC; CDR3: CASSQTGNGYTF; J: TRBJ1-2; V: TRBV7-9; D: TRBD1; size: NA
DNA: TGTGCCAGCAAGGAGGAGGGGGAGCGGGGAGGAGAGCAGTTCTTC; CDR3: CASKEEGERGGEQFF; J: TRBJ2-1; V: TRBV6-1; D: NA; size: NA
DNA: TGTGCCAGCAGTGAAATGAGGGAGCAGTACTTC; CDR3: CASSEMREQYF; J: TRBJ2-7; V: TRBV2; D: NA; size: NA
DNA: TGCGCCAGCAGCTTGTCGCAGGTCACAGATACGCAGTATTTT; CDR3: CASSLSQVTDTQYF; J: TRBJ2-3; V: TRBV5-1; D: NA; size: NA
DNA: TGTGCCAGCAGCGCCCGGCTGGCTTCGGGGGAGCAGTACTTC; CDR3: CASSARLASGEQYF; J: TRBJ2-7; V: TRBV9; D: NA; size: few
DNA: TGTGCCAGCAGCTTAGCGTCTAGCGGGGCCGGGCACATTCAGTACTTC; CDR3: CASSLASSGAGHIQYF; J: TRBJ2-4; V: TRBV7-2; D: TRBD2; size: NA
DNA: TGTGCCAGCAGCTTGAATAGATGGAGGCTAGCGGAGGATACGCAGTATTTT; CDR3: CASSLNRWRLAEDTQYF; J: TRBJ2-3; V: TRBV5-4; D: TRBD2; size: once
DNA: TGTGCCAGCAGCCCCCGGACTAGCGGGCCGTACTTC; CDR3: CASSPRTSGPYF; J: TRBJ2-7; V: TRBV11-2; D: TRBD2; size: medium-sized
DNA: TGCGCCAGCAGCTTACGCACTCAAGAGACCCAGTACTTC; CDR3: CASSLRTQETQYF; J: TRBJ2-5; V: TRBV5-1; D: NA; size: NA
DNA: TGTGCTAGTGGTTCCGCCCAGGTAGATGGGGAGACCCAGTACTTC; CDR3: CASGSAQVDGETQYF; J: TRBJ2-5; V: TRBV12-5; D: NA; size: NA
DNA: TGTGCCAGCAGCTCCCAGAACACTGAAGCTTTCTTT; CDR3: CASSSQNTEAFF; J: TRBJ1-1; V: TRBV5-6; D: NA; size: few
DNA: TGTGCCATTAGAGGCGCTTCGGCCAACGGCCTGACTTTC; CDR3: CAIRGASANGLTF; J: TRBJ2-6; V: TRBV7-2; D: NA; size: NA
DNA: TGTGCCAGCAGCTTTCTAGGCGGGTGGACGGTCCAAGAGACCCAGTACTTC; CDR3: CASSFLGGWTVQETQYF; J: TRBJ2-5; V: TRBV7-2; D: NA; size: NA
DNA: TGTGCCAGCAGCTTGTGGCAGGGGGCTTTTTTGCAGCCCCAGCATTTT; CDR3: CASSLWQGAFLQPQHF; J: TRBJ1-5; V: TRBV5-6; D: TRBD1; size: NA
DNA: TGTGCCAGTAGTATACGAGGGACTAGCGGGAACAGTGAGCAGTTCTTC; CDR3: CASSIRGTSGNSEQFF; J: TRBJ2-1; V: TRBV19; D: TRBD2; size: NA